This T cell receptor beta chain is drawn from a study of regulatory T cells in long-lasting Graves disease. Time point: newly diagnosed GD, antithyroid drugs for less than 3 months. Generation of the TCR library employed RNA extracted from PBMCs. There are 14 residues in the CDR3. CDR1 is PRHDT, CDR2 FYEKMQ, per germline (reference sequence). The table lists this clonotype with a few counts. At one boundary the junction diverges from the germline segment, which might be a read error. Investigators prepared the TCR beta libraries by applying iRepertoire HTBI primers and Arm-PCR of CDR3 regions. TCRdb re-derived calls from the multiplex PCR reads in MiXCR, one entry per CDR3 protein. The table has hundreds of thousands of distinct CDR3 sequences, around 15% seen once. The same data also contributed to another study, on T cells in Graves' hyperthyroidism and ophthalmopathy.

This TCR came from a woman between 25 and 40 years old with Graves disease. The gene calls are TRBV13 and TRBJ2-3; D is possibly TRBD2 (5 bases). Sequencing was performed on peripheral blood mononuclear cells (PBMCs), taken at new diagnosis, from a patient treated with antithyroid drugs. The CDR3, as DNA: TGTGTCAGCAGCGTAAGCGGTTACACAGATACGCAGTATTTT. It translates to CVSSVSGYTDTQYF.